This passage covers 28 T cell receptor beta chains from one sample sequenced in a study of blood T cells in healthy people across ages (dated by TCRdb to between 2014 and 2017). Receptor libraries were prepared by 5' RACE. The sample was run on an Illumina HiSeq 2500. A second PCR of roughly 6 to 12 cycles was run with a J-beta primer mix and a sample-barcoded 5' primer. TCRdb ran its own pipeline on the public reads, namely fastp trimming at Q25 and MiXCR clone calling, and kept in-frame beta chains. Every entry covers one CDR3 protein and lists the most common genes and DNA from its rows. The sample table lists hundreds of thousands of distinct CDR3 sequences, roughly 41% of them with a count of one. Clones ranked in the top ten supply 25% to 30% of the sample. Material: blood. These receptor sequences come from a man older than 75 in good health.

A word on this clonotype: The conserved phenylalanine or tryptophan is not found at the CDR3 terminus, so this likely reflects a read error. The chain employs TRBV5-1 and TRBJ2-3; D gene unclear. V lost 5 bases, J lost 0 bases, and 10 bases lay in between. Germline CDR1 SGHRS, CDR2 YFSETQ. The CDR3 has 14 amino acids. In nucleotides, the CDR3 is TGCGCCAGCAGACACGACGGAAGCACAGATACGCAGTATTTG. Amino acid sequence: CASRHDGSTDTQYL.

The rearrangement joins TRBV28 to TRBJ1-4; D remains unclear. Germline V gives CDR1 MDHEN, CDR2 SYDVKM. V dropped 7 bases and J dropped 3 bases, with 9 bases sitting between them. There are 13 residues in the CDR3. CDR3 DNA: TGTGCCAGCACCCTGTTGGCTAATGAAAAACTGTTTTTT. Translated: CASTLLANEKLFF.

In DNA form, the CDR3 reads TGTGCCAGCAGTTCGGTCCGGGACAGGGCCTCCTACGAGCAGTACTTC. This encodes CASSSVRDRASYEQYF. This chain joins TRBV28 and TRBJ2-7; the match to TRBD1 covers 9 bases. V was pared by 4 bases and J by 0 bases, with 7 bases of the junction left unmatched. CDR3 length equals 16 residues. Germline CDR1 MDHEN, CDR2 SYDVKM.

Comments on this clonotype: A junction end diverges from the germline sequence, so it may reflect a read error. The chain combines TRBV4-3 with TRBJ1-6; 11 positions agree with TRBD1. This CDR3 contains 14 residues. In germline, CDR1 is LGHNA, CDR2 YSLEER. DNA of the CDR3: TGCGCCAGCAGCCAGGGACAGGGGGAGTCACCCTTCCACTTT. Residues: CASSQGQGESPFHF.

This clonotype was observed many times. The rearrangement uses TRBV5-1 and TRBJ2-3; a possible D gene is TRBD2 (6 bases). The V end was cut by 4 bases, the J end by 5 bases, with 14 bases between. Germline V gene sequence: CDR1 SGHRS, CDR2 YFSETQ. The CDR3 loop spans 14 amino acids. The DNA for the CDR3 is TGCGCCAGCAGCCGGGGACTCAACGAAGATACGCAGTATTTT. Its translation: CASSRGLNEDTQYF.

The chain joins TRBV15 to TRBJ2-6; D perhaps matches TRBD2 (5 bases). The CDR3 length is 17 residues. Trimming left V 0 bases short and J 0 bases short, with 9 bases between. Germline V lookup: CDR1 LNHNV, CDR2 YYDKDF (reference sequence). The chain's CDR3 is CATSRDRGNSGANVLTF. CDR3 coding DNA: TGTGCCACCAGCAGAGATCGGGGAAACTCTGGGGCCAACGTCCTGACTTTC.

The chain uses TRBV25-1 and TRBJ2-2; D unclear. The germline gives CDR1 MGHDK, CDR2 SYGVNS. The CDR3 consists of 16 residues. The ends were cut back, 0 bases at V and 3 bases at J, with 11 bases in the middle. The CDR3 is CASSEYARSDTGELFF. The CDR3 DNA sequence: TGTGCCAGCAGTGAATATGCCAGAAGTGACACCGGGGAGCTGTTTTTT.

The V gene is TRBV11-2, the J gene TRBJ2-7, with a possible D match to TRBD2 (5 bases). Germline V gene lookup returns CDR1 SGHAT and CDR2 FQNNGV. The CDR3 sequence is 16 residues long. Trimming cost V 5 bases and J 3 bases, with 20 bases left between them. The CDR3 DNA reads TGTGCCAGCAGCCTAACCGACGGCGGGTCCGACTACGAGCAGTACTTC. As protein: CASSLTDGGSDYEQYF.

CDR3 nucleotide sequence: TGTGCCAGCAGTGCATCCGGGCCATCTGGGGCCAACGTCCTGACTTTC. As protein: CASSASGPSGANVLTF. The chain carries TRBV27 and TRBJ2-6, with D hard to call. Germline V lookup: CDR1 MNHEY, CDR2 SMNVEV (reference sequence). The CDR3 loop spans 16 amino acids. V was shortened by 5 bases and J by 1 base, with 12 bases between the two germline ends.

A note on this clonotype: It may be a read error: a sequence one base away is much more abundant. The chain couples TRBV7-2 to TRBJ2-1; no reliable D call. CDR1 is SGHTA, CDR2 FQGNSA, per germline. The CDR3 spans 15 residues. This CDR3 reads CASSPRTTTYTEQFF. The CDR3 nucleotides read TGTGCCAGCAGCCCCCGAACTACGACCTACACTGAGCAGTTCTTC. The variable domain in full, completed from reference TRBV7-2 and TRBJ2-1, reads GAGVSQSPSNKVTEKGKDVELRCDPISGHTALYWYRQSLGQGLEFLIYFQGNSAPDKSGLPSDRFSAERTGGSVSTLTIQRTQQEDSAVYLCASSPRTTTYTEQFFGPGTRLTVL.

This chain uses TRBV29-1 with TRBJ2-2; D ambiguous. The CDR3 extends over 13 amino acids. Germline V gives CDR1 SQVTM, CDR2 ANQGSEA. CDR3 bases: TGCAGTGCCCGTAGTGCCGGCCTCGGGGAGCTGTTTTTT. Amino acid sequence: CSARSAGLGELFF.

This clonotype came up many times. The CDR3 region is CSARDTGETDIQYF. CDR3 nucleotides: TGCAGTGCTAGAGATACGGGGGAGACAGACATTCAGTACTTC. The chain carries TRBV20-1 and TRBJ2-4, with a possible D match to TRBD2 (6 bases). V lost 0 bases, J lost 8 bases, and 14 bases lay in between. CDR3 size: 14 residues. Germline CDR1 reads DFQATT; CDR2 reads SNEGSKA (reference sequence).

V usage is TRBV7-9 and J usage is TRBJ1-2; D might be TRBD1 (6 bases). V gave up 3 bases and J gave up 4 bases, with 15 bases separating them. The CDR3 length is 15 residues. From germline, CDR1 is SEHNR and CDR2 FQNEAQ (reference sequence). CDR3 in DNA: TGTGCCAGCAGCTTCCTCCCAGGGGCTTTCTATGGCTACACCTTC. Amino acids: CASSFLPGAFYGYTF. The full variable domain, completed using reference TRBV7-9 and TRBJ1-2, is DTGVSQNPRHKITKRGQNVTFRCDPISEHNRLYWYRQTLGQGPEFLTYFQNEAQLEKSRLLSDRFSAERPKGSFSTLEIQRTEQGDSAMYLCASSFLPGAFYGYTFGSGTRLTVV.

The J gene is TRBJ1-1, the V gene TRBV11-2; TRBD1 might be the D (6 bases). This CDR3 is 14 amino acids long. Germline CDR1 reads SGHAT; CDR2 reads FQNNGV. The V and J ends lost 4 bases and 2 bases respectively, with 11 bases between them. CDR3 sequence reads: CASSWIGGNTEAFF. The CDR3 bases are TGTGCCAGCAGCTGGATAGGGGGTAACACTGAAGCTTTCTTT.

Notes on this clonotype: This sequence may be a read error, since a much larger clone differs from it by one base. CDR3: CASSQRGLAETQYF. The DNA of the CDR3 is TGCGCCAGCAGCCAAAGAGGACTAGCAGAGACCCAGTACTTC. The rearrangement links TRBV4-3 to TRBJ2-5; TRBD2 agrees at 8 bases. The CDR3 is 14 amino acids. Trimming took 2 bases from V and 4 from J; bases not matched to a gene: 3. Germline assignment: CDR1 LGHNA and CDR2 YSLEER.

For this clonotype: As the CDR3 is not closed by the conserved phenylalanine or tryptophan, this likely results from a read error. The chain recombines TRBV10-3 with TRBJ2-7; 8 bases fit TRBD2. CDR1 is ENHRY, CDR2 SYGVKD, per germline. The CDR3 contains 18 residues. CDR3 in DNA: TGTACCACCAATCGGGACATGTCTCGAAGCGGGAGTTCCTACGAGCAGTACATC. Translated: CTTNRDMSRSGSSYEQYI.

This CDR3 is CASSLGQAPGYWKFF. The CDR3 DNA follows: TGTGCCAGCAGCTTGGGCCAGGCCCCGGGGTACTGGAAGTTCTTC. V gene TRBV5-5 combines with J gene TRBJ2-1, with a tentative D call TRBD2 (5 bases). The CDR3 sequence is 15 residues long. Germline CDR1 SGHKS, CDR2 YYEKEE (reference sequence). Trimming cost V 0 bases and J 14 bases, with 21 bases left between them.

J is TRBJ1-1 and V is TRBV11-2, with D unclear. CDR1 is SGHAT and CDR2 is FQNNGV in the germline V gene. Trimming cost V 5 bases and J 6 bases, with 16 bases left between them. The length of the CDR3 is 14 residues. The CDR3 spells CASSLVSGNAEAFF. In DNA, the CDR3 is TGTGCCAGCAGCCTCGTCTCCGGTAACGCTGAAGCTTTCTTT.

This sequence joins TRBV7-2 and TRBJ2-1, with D hard to call. Trimming cost V 5 bases and J 11 bases, with 16 bases left between them. Germline V gene sequence: CDR1 SGHTA, CDR2 FQGNSA. This CDR3 comprises 13 residues. In DNA, the CDR3 is TGTGCCAGCAGCCACGTTATCGGTACGCAGCAGTTCTTC. As protein: CASSHVIGTQQFF.

The rearrangement links TRBV11-2 to TRBJ1-5; TRBD1 matches 9 bases. Germline V gene data show CDR1 as SGHAT and CDR2 as FQNNGV. This CDR3 has 15 residues. The trim removed 5 bases at V and 4 bases at J, leaving 6 bases unmatched. The CDR3 here is CASSPDRGANQPQHF. For the CDR3, the DNA is TGTGCCAGCAGCCCCGACAGGGGGGCGAATCAGCCCCAGCATTTT.

J is TRBJ2-1 and V is TRBV6-5; D is undetermined. The DNA end is more similar to TRBJ2-7, so the J call may be wrong. The CDR3 is 11 residues long. Germline-derived CDR1 and CDR2 are MNHEY and SVGAGI. The CDR3 DNA reads as TGTGCCAGCACCAGTCTCAATGAGCAGTACTTC. This gives the protein CASTSLNEQYF.

This chain uses TRBV7-2 with TRBJ1-2; D not resolved. The germline CDR1 and CDR2 sequences are SGHTA and FQGNSA. The CDR3 length is 14 residues. V lost 0 bases and J lost 2, with 7 bases in between. The CDR3 nucleotides read TGTGCCAGCAGCTTAGCCGGGTTCAACTATGGCTACACCTTC. Translated, it gives CASSLAGFNYGYTF.

This clonotype has only a few counts. J is TRBJ2-3 and V is TRBV27; possible D gene TRBD1, 5 bases. The germline V gene encodes CDR1 MNHEY and CDR2 SMNVEV (reference sequence). Trimming removed 8 bases from V and 2 bases from J, with 11 bases in between. CDR3 size: 13 residues. The chain's CDR3 is CASSRVDTDTQYF. CDR3 bases: TGTGCCAGCTCCAGGGTGGACACAGATACGCAGTATTTT.

CDR3: CASTRDGTGFIEQYF. CDR3 nucleotide sequence: TGTGCCAGCACCCGGGACGGGACAGGGTTCATCGAGCAGTACTTC. The J gene is TRBJ2-7, the V gene TRBV7-2, with 9 bases identical to TRBD1. The trim removed 7 bases at V and 6 bases at J, leaving 13 bases unmatched. This CDR3 is built from 15 residues. Germline V gives CDR1 SGHTA, CDR2 FQGNSA.

As to this clonotype: One end of the junction varies from germline; a read error may be responsible. The chain recombines TRBV5-1 with TRBJ2-3; 9 bases are a match to TRBD2. Germline CDR1 is SGHRS and CDR2 is YFSETQ. The CDR3 has 17 residues. Here the CDR3 DNA reads TGCGCCAGCGGCGGGGGGGAACCCGGGACTAGCATAGATACGCAGTATTTT. Translating it yields CASGGGEPGTSIDTQYF.

The chain links TRBV18 to TRBJ2-7; D remains unclear. The germline V gene has CDR1 KGHSH and CDR2 LQKENI. This CDR3 spans 14 amino acids. With 8 bases removed from V and 5 bases from J, the gap between germline ends came to 19 bases. The CDR3 DNA is TGTGCCAGCACGGCCAGCCGGGCAGACCACGAGCAGTACTTC. Its protein product is CASTASRADHEQYF.

In its sample, this clonotype was seen many times. The chain uses TRBV6-2 or TRBV6-3 and TRBJ2-5; the D is unclear. The V end was cut by 1 base, the J end by 4 bases, with 7 bases between. CDR3 size: 13 residues. Germline-derived CDR1 and CDR2 are MNHEY and SVGEGT. The CDR3 sequence: CASSYFDTETQYF. The CDR3 DNA reads as TGTGCCAGCAGTTACTTTGATACAGAGACCCAGTACTTC.

V gene TRBV7-2 combines with J gene TRBJ1-2; 7 nucleotides agree with TRBD1. CDR3 size: 16 residues. CDR1 SGHTA and CDR2 FQGNSA come from the germline V gene. Trimming cost V 3 bases and J 0 bases; bases outside gene matches: 7. CDR3 sequence reads: CASSFTRGRTNYGYTF. DNA of the CDR3: TGTGCCAGCAGCTTTACTAGGGGGCGAACTAACTATGGCTACACCTTC.